The present T cell receptor (beta chain) was sequenced within a study of metastatic and nonmetastatic thyroid tumors. General observations from the study: Reportedly, malignant thyroid tumors had significantly higher TCR beta diversity than benign nodules, in blood and tumor.

Original methodology: Clinicopathological groups of papillary thyroid cancer showed CDR3 differences that were used to build a distant-metastasis classifier. TCRdb redid the clone calls on the PCR reads using MiXCR. Clone size and V and J calls follow TCRdb, not the original study. The repertoire consists of about 6,500 clones, with 15% to 20% occurring once and the leading ten covering more than 20%. This clone is classed as medium-sized. Its specificity is not known. The ends were cut back, 6 bases at V and 5 bases at J, with 14 bases in the middle. The CDR3 loop spans 14 amino acids. Per the germline V gene, CDR1 is MNHNS and CDR2 is SASEGT. The entire patient cohort was treatment-naive prior to thyroid surgery.

This clonotype originated in a male donor with papillary thyroid cancer or a benign thyroid nodule (not recorded which). Some clones in this sample may be carry-over from other donors' samples. The sequenced sample consisted of adjacent normal tissue. The chain carries TRBV6-1 and TRBJ1-3; no definite D call. The CDR3 DNA sequence: TGTGCCAGCAGACCCGGACTTGGACGAAACACCATATATTTT. Protein sequence: CASRPGLGRNTIYF.